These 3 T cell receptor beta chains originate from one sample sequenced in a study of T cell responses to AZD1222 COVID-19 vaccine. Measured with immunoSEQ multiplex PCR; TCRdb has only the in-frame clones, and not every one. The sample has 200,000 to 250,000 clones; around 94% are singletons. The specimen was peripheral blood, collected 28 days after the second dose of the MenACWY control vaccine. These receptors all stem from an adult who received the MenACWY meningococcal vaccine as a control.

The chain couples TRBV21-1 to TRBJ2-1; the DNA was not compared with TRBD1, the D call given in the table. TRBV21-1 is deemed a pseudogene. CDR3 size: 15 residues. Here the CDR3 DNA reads TGTGCCAGCAGCAAACGACAGGGGAATCCCAATGAGCAGTTCTTC. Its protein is CASSKRQGNPNEQFF.

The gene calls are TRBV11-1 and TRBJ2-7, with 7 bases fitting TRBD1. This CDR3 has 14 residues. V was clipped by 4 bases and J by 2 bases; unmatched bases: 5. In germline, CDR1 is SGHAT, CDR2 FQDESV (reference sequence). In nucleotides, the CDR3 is TGTGCCAGCAGCTCCACCACAGGGGCCTACGAGCAGTACTTC. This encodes CASSSTTGAYEQYF.

CDR3 nucleotides: TGTGCCAGCAGCTTAGCGCGCGAAGGTGGAAATCAGCCCCAGCATTTT. This codes for CASSLAREGGNQPQHF. V and J are TRBV7-8 and TRBJ1-5; unclear D gene. Germline V gives CDR1 SGHVS, CDR2 FQNEAQ. Between the trimmed V and J ends, which lost 0 bases and 4 bases, there was a span of 13 bases. The CDR3 loop spans 16 amino acids.